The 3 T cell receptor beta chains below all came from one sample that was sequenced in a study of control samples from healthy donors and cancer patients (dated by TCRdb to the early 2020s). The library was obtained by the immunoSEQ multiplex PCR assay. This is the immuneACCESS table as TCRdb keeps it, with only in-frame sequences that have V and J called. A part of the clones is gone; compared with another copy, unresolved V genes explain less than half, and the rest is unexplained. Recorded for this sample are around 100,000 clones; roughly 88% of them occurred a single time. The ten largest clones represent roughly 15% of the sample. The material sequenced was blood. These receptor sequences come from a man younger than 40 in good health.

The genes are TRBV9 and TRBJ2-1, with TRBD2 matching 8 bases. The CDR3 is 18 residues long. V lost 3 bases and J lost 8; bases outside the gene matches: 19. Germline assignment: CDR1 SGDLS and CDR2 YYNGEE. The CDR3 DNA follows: TGTGCCAGCAGCGAGGGTTTACCGGGACTAGATTTGGGCTATGAGCAGTTCTTC. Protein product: CASSEGLPGLDLGYEQFF.

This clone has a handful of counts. The CDR3 bases are TGTGCCTGGAGTCCTTCCCATGGGGGAGGTGAAAAACTGTTTTTT. Its translation is CAWSPSHGGGEKLFF. The chain couples TRBV30 to TRBJ1-4; weak D call: TRBD1 (5 bases). The CDR3 has 15 residues. Trimming shortened V by 2 bases and J by 7 bases, and 17 bases separated the two germline ends. The germline CDR1 and CDR2 sequences are GTSNPN and SVGIG (reference sequence).

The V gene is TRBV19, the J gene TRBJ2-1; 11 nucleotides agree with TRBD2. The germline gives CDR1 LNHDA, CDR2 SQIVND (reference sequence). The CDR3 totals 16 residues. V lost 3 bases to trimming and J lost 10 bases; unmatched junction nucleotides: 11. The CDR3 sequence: CASSIPHSGRATEQFF. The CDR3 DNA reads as TGTGCCAGTAGTATTCCGCATAGCGGGAGGGCGACCGAGCAGTTCTTC.